This T cell receptor (beta chain) was obtained from a study of human T cells and chemical hapten exposure (dated by TCRdb to the early 2020s). Study-level background: The libraries were sequenced as a pool, and the TCR yield per sample differed mostly because of small variations in library volumes within the pool. The study tracked peripheral blood TCR repertoire changes in vivo during primary and secondary sensitization to the hapten diphenylcyclopropenone (DPC) in alopecia patients. Both TCR alpha and TCR beta chains were sequenced from each blood RNA sample.

Points the paper makes about the study in general: DPC sensitization did not change how many TCRs were above 1 in 1000 frequency, and no evidence was found of alterations in global repertoire structure. After repeated subsampling, changes were observed in the strength of the expansion versus patch-test correlation and in the threshold at which the correlation became significant.

The library came from 5' RACE. Sequencing used an Illumina MiSeq. During library preparation, unique molecular identifiers were attached to individual cDNA molecules so that TCRs could be counted in a quantitative, reproducible way. The study's own analysis went as follows. A median of about 87,000 TCRs per sample was observed, with a range of roughly 20,000 to 700,000. The Decombinator software suite was used to annotate the V, J and CDR3 of the TCR reads. For PS versus PT1 abundance plots, all samples were subsampled to the same number of TCRs (28,000). TCRs were defined as expanded if absent before sensitization and observed at least eight times at the 2-week time point. The public reads were reanalyzed by TCRdb: fastp trimming at Q25, MiXCR alignment, in-frame beta chains only. Under each unique CDR3 protein, matching rows form one entry showing the most common genes and DNA. TCRdb assigned the V and J calls; the authors' analysis was not used. In this sample the table shows tens of thousands of distinct CDR3 sequences, more than 7.5% of which occur a single time. The top ten clonotypes cover around 2% of the sample.

Total RNA was extracted from unfractionated whole blood that had been collected in Tempus Blood RNA tubes. A handful of healthy volunteers were used as TCR sequencing controls and were bled at day 0, 2 weeks and 6 weeks. This clonotype was observed many times. Its specific antigen is unknown. Base quality data are lacking; no much larger clone is found one base away. From a lookup of the germline V gene (reference sequence), CDR1 and CDR2 are DFQATT and SNEGSKA. V and J lose 1 base and 1 base, and a span of 10 bases separates them. There are 14 amino acids in the CDR3, from cysteine to phenylalanine inclusive. Solely the CDR3 DNA is kept, with 42 bases framed from the first base.

In this chain, TRBV20-1 is recombined with TRBJ1-1; the D gene lacks a confident call. The sequence came from a male donor in good health. CDR3 loop: CSARVGSSNTEAFF. The sequenced DNA: TGCAGTGCTAGAGTGGGCAGCTCGAACACTGAAGCTTTCTTT.